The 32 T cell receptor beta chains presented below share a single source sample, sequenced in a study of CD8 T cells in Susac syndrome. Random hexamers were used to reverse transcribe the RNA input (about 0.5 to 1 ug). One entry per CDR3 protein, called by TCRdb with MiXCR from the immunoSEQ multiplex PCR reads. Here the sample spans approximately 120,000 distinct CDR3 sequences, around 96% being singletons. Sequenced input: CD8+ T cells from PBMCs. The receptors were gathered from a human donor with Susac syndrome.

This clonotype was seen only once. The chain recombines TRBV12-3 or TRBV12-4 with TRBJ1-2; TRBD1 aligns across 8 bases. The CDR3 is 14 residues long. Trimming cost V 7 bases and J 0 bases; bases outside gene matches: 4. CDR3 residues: CASTTDRANYGYTF. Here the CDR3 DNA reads TGTGCCAGCACCACGGACAGGGCTAACTATGGCTACACCTTC.

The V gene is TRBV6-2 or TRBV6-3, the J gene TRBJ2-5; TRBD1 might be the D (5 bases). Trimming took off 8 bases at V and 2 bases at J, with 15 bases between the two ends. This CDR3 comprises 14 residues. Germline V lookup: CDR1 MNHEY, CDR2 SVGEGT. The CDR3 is CASFRGREQETQYF. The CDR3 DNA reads TGTGCCAGCTTTCGCGGCAGGGAACAAGAGACCCAGTACTTC.

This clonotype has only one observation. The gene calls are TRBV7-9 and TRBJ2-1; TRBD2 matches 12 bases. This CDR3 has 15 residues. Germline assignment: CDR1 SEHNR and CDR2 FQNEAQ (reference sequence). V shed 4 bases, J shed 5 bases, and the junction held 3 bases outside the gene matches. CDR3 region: CASSYLAGGNNEQFF. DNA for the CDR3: TGTGCCAGCAGCTATCTAGCGGGAGGGAACAATGAGCAGTTCTTC.

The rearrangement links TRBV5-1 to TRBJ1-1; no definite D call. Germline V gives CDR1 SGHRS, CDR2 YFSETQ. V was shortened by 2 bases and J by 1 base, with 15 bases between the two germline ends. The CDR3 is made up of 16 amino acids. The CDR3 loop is CASSLDLITGNTEAFF. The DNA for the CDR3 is TGCGCCAGCAGCTTAGACCTGATCACCGGGAACACTGAAGCTTTCTTT.

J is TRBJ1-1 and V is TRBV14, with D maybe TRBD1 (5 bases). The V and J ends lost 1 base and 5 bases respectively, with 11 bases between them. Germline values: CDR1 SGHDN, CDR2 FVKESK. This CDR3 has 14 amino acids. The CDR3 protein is CASSQGGRRTEAFF. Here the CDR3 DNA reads TGTGCCAGCAGCCAAGGGGGGAGACGGACTGAAGCTTTCTTT.

The CDR3 protein is CASSQGVRARLGDTQYF. For the CDR3, the DNA is TGTGCCAGCAGCCAAGGCGTTCGGGCTAGACTTGGGGATACGCAGTATTTT. The rearrangement uses TRBV4-2 and TRBJ2-3; D gene ambiguous. Per the germline V gene, CDR1 is LGHNA and CDR2 is YNFKEQ. Trimming shortened V by 1 base and J by 6 bases, and 20 bases separated the two germline ends. CDR3 length: 17 amino acids.

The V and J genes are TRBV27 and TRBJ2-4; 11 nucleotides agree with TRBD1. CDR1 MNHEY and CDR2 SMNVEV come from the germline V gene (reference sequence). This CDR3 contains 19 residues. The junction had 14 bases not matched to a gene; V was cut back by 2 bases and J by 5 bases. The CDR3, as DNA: TGTGCCAGCAGTTTAGGGAGACCGCACGGACAGGGGGCCCAAAACATTCAGTACTTC. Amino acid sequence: CASSLGRPHGQGAQNIQYF.

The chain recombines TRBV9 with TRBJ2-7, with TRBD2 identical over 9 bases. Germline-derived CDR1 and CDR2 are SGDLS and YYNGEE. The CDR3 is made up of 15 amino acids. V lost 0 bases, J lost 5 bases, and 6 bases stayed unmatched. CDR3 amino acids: CASSVGSGSNNEQYF. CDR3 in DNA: TGTGCCAGCAGCGTAGGTAGCGGGAGTAACAACGAGCAGTACTTC.

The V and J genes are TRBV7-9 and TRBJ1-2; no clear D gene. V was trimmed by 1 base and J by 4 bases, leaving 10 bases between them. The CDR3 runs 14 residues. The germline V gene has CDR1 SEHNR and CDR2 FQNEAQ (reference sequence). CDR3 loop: CASSLGTSPYGYTF. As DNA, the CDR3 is TGTGCCAGCAGCTTAGGGACCTCTCCCTATGGCTACACCTTC.

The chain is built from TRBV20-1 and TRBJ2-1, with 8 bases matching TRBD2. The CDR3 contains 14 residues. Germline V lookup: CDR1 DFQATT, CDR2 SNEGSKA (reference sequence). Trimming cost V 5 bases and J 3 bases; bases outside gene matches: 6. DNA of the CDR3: TGCAGTGCTCCCGGGGGGGAGGTCTACAATGAGCAGTTCTTC. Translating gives CSAPGGEVYNEQFF.

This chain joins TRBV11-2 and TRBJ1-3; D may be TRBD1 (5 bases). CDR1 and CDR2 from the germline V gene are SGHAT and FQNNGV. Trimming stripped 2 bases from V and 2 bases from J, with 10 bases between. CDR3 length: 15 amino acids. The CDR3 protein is CASSLTDTPGNTIYF. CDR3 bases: TGTGCCAGCAGCTTAACGGACACCCCTGGAAACACCATATATTTT.

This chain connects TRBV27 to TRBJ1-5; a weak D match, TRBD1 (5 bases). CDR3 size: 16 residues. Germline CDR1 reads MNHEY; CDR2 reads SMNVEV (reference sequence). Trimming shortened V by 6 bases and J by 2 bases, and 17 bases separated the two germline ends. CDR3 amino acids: CASSLRGGMGNQPQHF. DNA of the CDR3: TGTGCCAGCAGCCTAAGGGGTGGCATGGGCAATCAGCCCCAGCATTTT.

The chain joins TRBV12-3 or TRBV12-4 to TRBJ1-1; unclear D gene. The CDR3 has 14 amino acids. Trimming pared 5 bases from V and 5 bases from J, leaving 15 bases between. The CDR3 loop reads CASSHPGMPTEAFF. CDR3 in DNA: TGTGCCAGCAGTCACCCGGGAATGCCGACTGAAGCTTTCTTT.

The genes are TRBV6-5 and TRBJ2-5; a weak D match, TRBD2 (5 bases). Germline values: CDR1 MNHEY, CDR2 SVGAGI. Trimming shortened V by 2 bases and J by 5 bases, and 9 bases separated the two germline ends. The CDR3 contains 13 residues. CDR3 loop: CASSYLEGETQYF. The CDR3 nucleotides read TGTGCCAGCAGTTACCTTGAGGGTGAGACCCAGTACTTC.

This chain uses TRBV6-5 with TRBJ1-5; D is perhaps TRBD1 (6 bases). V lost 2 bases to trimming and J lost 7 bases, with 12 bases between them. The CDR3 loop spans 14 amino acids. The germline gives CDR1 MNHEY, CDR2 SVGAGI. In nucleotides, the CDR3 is TGTGCCAGCAGTTACCCGGGGGCCGGGCAGCCCCAGCATTTT. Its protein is CASSYPGAGQPQHF.

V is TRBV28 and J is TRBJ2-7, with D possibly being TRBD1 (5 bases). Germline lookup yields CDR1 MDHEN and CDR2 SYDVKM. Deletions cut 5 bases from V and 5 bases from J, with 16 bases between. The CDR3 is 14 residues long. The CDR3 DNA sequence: TGTGCCAGCAGTCCTCTCGTGGGGCCTGACGAGCAGTACTTC. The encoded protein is CASSPLVGPDEQYF.

Here the CDR3 DNA reads TGTGCCACCAGTGACCCTGGACAGGGGGTGTCAGATACGCAGTATTTT. Its protein product is CATSDPGQGVSDTQYF. The J gene is TRBJ2-3, the V gene TRBV24-1; 10 bases are shared with TRBD1. The CDR3 is made up of 16 amino acids. The germline gives CDR1 KGHDR, CDR2 SFDVKD. The V and J ends lost 4 bases and 4 bases, in that order; junction bases with no gene match: 7.

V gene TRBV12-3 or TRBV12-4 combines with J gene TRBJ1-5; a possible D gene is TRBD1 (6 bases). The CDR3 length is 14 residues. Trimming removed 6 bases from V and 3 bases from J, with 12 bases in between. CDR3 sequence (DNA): TGTGCCAGCAGCGTAGGACAGAACAATCAGCCCCAGCATTTT. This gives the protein CASSVGQNNQPQHF.

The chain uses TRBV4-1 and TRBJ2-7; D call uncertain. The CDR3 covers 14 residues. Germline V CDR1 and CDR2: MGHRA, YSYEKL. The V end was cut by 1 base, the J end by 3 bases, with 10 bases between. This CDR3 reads CASSQVREGYEQYF. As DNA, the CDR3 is TGCGCCAGCAGCCAAGTCAGAGAAGGCTACGAGCAGTACTTC.

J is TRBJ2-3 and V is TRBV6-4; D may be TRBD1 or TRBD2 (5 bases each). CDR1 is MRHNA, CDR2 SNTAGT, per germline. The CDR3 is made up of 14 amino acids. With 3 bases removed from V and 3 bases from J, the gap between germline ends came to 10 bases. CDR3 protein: CASSEEGSTDTQYF. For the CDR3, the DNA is TGTGCCAGCAGTGAAGAGGGGTCAACAGATACGCAGTATTTT.

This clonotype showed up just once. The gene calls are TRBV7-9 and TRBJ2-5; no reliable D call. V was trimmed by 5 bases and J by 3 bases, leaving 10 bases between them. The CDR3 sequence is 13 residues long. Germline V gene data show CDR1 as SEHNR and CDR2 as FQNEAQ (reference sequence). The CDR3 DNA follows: TGTGCCAGCAGCCTCACTGTGGAAGAGACCCAGTACTTC. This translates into CASSLTVEETQYF.

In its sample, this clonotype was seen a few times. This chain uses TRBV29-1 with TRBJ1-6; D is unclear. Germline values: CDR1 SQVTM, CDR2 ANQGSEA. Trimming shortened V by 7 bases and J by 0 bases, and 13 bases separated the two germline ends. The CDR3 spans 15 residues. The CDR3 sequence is CSAPPESSYNSPLHF. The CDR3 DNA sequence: TGCAGCGCCCCGCCGGAGAGCTCCTATAATTCACCCCTCCACTTT.

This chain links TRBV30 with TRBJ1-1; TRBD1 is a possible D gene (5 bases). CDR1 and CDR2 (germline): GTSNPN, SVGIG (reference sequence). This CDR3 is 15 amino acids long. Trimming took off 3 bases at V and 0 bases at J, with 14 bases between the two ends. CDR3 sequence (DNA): TGTGCCTGGAGCGCGGAGACAGAGTTGAACACTGAAGCTTTCTTT. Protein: CAWSAETELNTEAFF.

The CDR3 DNA reads TGCGCCAGCAGCCAAGAGGGGGGGAGCTCCTACGAGCAGTACTTC. Translation gives CASSQEGGSSYEQYF. The chain uses TRBV4-1 and TRBJ2-7, with 7 bases aligning to TRBD2. There are 15 residues in the CDR3. The germline V gene encodes CDR1 MGHRA and CDR2 YSYEKL. Trimming at V came to 0 bases and at J to 0 bases, leaving 2 bases not matched to a gene.

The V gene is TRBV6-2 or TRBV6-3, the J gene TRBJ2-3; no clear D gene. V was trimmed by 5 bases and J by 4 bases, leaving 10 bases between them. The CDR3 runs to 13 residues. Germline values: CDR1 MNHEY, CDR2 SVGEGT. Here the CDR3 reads CASSTSEADTQYF. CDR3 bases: TGTGCCAGCAGTACGTCAGAGGCAGATACGCAGTATTTT.

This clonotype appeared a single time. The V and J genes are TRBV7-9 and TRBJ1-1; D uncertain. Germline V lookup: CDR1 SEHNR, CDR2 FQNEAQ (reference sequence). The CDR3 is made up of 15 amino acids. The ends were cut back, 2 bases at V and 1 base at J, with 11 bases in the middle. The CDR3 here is CASSLLWHSNTEAFF. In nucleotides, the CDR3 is TGTGCCAGCAGCTTACTTTGGCACTCGAACACTGAAGCTTTCTTT.

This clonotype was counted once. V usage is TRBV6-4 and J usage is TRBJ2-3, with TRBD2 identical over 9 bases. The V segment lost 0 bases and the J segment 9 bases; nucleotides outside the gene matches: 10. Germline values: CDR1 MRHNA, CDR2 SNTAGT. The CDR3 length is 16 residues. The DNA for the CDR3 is TGTGCCAGCAGTGACTCGAAGGGCGGGGGGGCCGCCACGCAGTATTTT. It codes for CASSDSKGGGAATQYF.

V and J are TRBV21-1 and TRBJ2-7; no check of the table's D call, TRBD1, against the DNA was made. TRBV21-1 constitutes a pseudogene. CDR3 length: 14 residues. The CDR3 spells CASSKFREDYEQYF. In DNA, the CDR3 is TGTGCCAGCAGCAAATTCAGGGAAGACTACGAGCAGTACTTC.

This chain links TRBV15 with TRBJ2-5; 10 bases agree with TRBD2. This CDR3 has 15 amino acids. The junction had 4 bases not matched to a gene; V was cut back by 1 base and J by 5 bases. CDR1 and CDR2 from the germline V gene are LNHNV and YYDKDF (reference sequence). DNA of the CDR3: TGTGCCACCAGCAGAGGGGCTAGCGGGAGTGAGACCCAGTACTTC. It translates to CATSRGASGSETQYF.

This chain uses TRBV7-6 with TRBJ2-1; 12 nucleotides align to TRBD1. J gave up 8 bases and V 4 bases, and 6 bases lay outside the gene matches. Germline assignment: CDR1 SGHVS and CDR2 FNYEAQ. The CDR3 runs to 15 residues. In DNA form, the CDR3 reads TGTGCCAGCAGCTCAGGGACAGGGGGCTTGGATGAGCAGTTCTTC. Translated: CASSSGTGGLDEQFF.

CDR3 residues: CASSSDREANYGYTF. The CDR3 DNA reads as TGTGCCAGCAGCAGTGACAGGGAGGCTAACTATGGCTACACCTTC. The chain employs TRBV7-9 and TRBJ1-2, with 7 bases matching TRBD1. Germline-derived CDR1 and CDR2 are SEHNR and FQNEAQ (reference sequence). CDR3 length equals 15 residues. Losses at the gene ends were 5 bases for V and 0 bases for J; bases not matched to a gene: 6.

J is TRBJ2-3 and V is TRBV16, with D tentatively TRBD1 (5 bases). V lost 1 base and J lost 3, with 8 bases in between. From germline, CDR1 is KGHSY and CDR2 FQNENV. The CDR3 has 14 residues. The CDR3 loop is CASSQWGRTDTQYF. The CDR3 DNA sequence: TGTGCCAGCAGCCAATGGGGCAGAACAGATACGCAGTATTTT.